A selection of T cell receptor beta chains follows, all from one sample in a study of T cell repertoires in aging, cancer and after chemotherapy. Each CDR3 protein gets one entry after TCRdb re-called the multiplex PCR reads with MiXCR. This sample has under 8,500 distinct CDR3 sequences, with 32% found just once. Sequencing was performed on blood. Receptor source: a human donor in good health. The conserved cysteine and the conserved F or W are not part of the CDR3 here.

v_call: TRBV29-1; j_call: TRBJ2-7; cdr3_aa: SVELRDYEQY
v_call: TRBV6-5; j_call: TRBJ2-1; cdr3_aa: ASRPTGLLSEQF
v_call: TRBV6-5; j_call: TRBJ2-7; cdr3_aa: ASSYTGENYEQY
v_call: TRBV4-1; j_call: TRBJ2-7; cdr3_aa: ASSQDGIYEQY
v_call: TRBV19; j_call: TRBJ2-2; cdr3_aa: ASSIVPTGELF
v_call: TRBV7-6; j_call: TRBJ1-2; cdr3_aa: ASSLQGSNYGYT
v_call: TRBV6-5; j_call: TRBJ2-7; cdr3_aa: ASTPGGRSEQY
v_call: TRBV6-5; j_call: TRBJ2-7; cdr3_aa: ASSPSLGQAWTYEQY
v_call: TRBV19; j_call: TRBJ2-5; cdr3_aa: ASSEQGETQY
v_call: TRBV15; j_call: TRBJ1-1; cdr3_aa: ATSRDANTEAF
v_call: TRBV7-2; j_call: TRBJ2-7; cdr3_aa: ASSLASSGGYEQY
v_call: TRBV5-1; j_call: TRBJ2-1; cdr3_aa: ASSSGLSYNEQF
v_call: TRBV12-3/TRBV12-4; j_call: TRBJ2-5; cdr3_aa: ASSFQETQY
v_call: TRBV7-2; j_call: TRBJ1-3; cdr3_aa: ASSSTGQGNTIY
v_call: TRBV4-3; j_call: TRBJ1-1; cdr3_aa: ASSQGTGHMNTEAF
v_call: TRBV24-1; j_call: TRBJ2-1; cdr3_aa: ATSDSGLTSGSTHGNEQF
v_call: TRBV7-9; j_call: TRBJ1-2; cdr3_aa: ASSLGGNYGYT
v_call: TRBV27; j_call: TRBJ1-5; cdr3_aa: ASSFEGNQPQH
v_call: TRBV6-5; j_call: TRBJ2-3; cdr3_aa: ASSYSGRAITDTQY
v_call: TRBV6-1; j_call: TRBJ2-7; cdr3_aa: ASSEGSYEQY
v_call: TRBV27; j_call: TRBJ1-2; cdr3_aa: ASSLYRDYGYT
v_call: TRBV6-1; j_call: TRBJ1-6; cdr3_aa: ASSEGQGSPLH
v_call: TRBV4-3; j_call: TRBJ2-2; cdr3_aa: ASSQDWVGGFAGELF
v_call: TRBV12-3/TRBV12-4; j_call: TRBJ1-2; cdr3_aa: ASRSTGRDGYT
v_call: TRBV20-1; j_call: TRBJ1-5; cdr3_aa: SARTFSNQPQH
v_call: TRBV19; j_call: TRBJ1-2; cdr3_aa: ASSPGHLYGYT
v_call: TRBV5-1; j_call: TRBJ2-1; cdr3_aa: ASRSTGSNWDNEQF
v_call: TRBV19; j_call: TRBJ2-2; cdr3_aa: ATQGTGRDTGELF
v_call: TRBV29-1; j_call: TRBJ1-1; cdr3_aa: SVTGGPLNTEAF
v_call: TRBV19; j_call: TRBJ2-7; cdr3_aa: ASSIADREIYEQY
v_call: TRBV6-6; j_call: TRBJ2-6; cdr3_aa: ASSEDQDTLGANVLT
v_call: TRBV20-1; j_call: TRBJ2-1; cdr3_aa: SATTPSSYNEQF
v_call: TRBV19; j_call: TRBJ1-6; cdr3_aa: ASSITGQGASPLH
v_call: TRBV15; j_call: TRBJ2-7; cdr3_aa: ATSRSPFTYEQY
v_call: TRBV30; j_call: TRBJ2-5; cdr3_aa: AWSLRQGTGETQY
v_call: TRBV6-1; j_call: TRBJ1-6; cdr3_aa: ASSVRDSSPLH
v_call: TRBV12-3/TRBV12-4; j_call: TRBJ1-4; cdr3_aa: TSSLRTEMNEKLF
v_call: TRBV7-2; j_call: TRBJ1-6; cdr3_aa: ASRSSGRVLGALH
v_call: TRBV27; j_call: TRBJ1-6; cdr3_aa: ASSLGGINSPLH
v_call: TRBV6-5; j_call: TRBJ1-1; cdr3_aa: ASSSGGGAFGGTEAF
v_call: TRBV6-5; j_call: TRBJ2-3; cdr3_aa: ASSEVAGDPYTDTQY
v_call: TRBV6-2/TRBV6-3; j_call: TRBJ2-3; cdr3_aa: ASRGTSGGSRKY
v_call: TRBV27; j_call: TRBJ2-7; cdr3_aa: ASSLGGLSGEQY
v_call: TRBV7-9; j_call: TRBJ2-7; cdr3_aa: ASSSPGRSSSYEQY
v_call: TRBV6-6; j_call: TRBJ1-2; cdr3_aa: ASSPPAGMGPNYGYT